Following are 20 T cell receptor beta chains from one sample sequenced in a study of long-term antiretroviral therapy in people with HIV. Survey level was the resolution at which the v3.0 immunoSEQ assay ran. The data were produced by immunoSEQ multiplex PCR, yet TCRdb's version contains in-frame clones alone and is incomplete. The table has 30,000 to 50,000 clones, more than 80% seen once. The sequencing used unsorted PBMCs, collected 3.1 years after starting antiretroviral therapy. These receptors were collected from a woman aged 45-65 years with HIV.

V gene TRBV2 combines with J gene TRBJ2-1; 8 positions match TRBD1. This CDR3 spans 14 amino acids. Germline V CDR1 and CDR2: SNHLY, FYNNEI. Trimming cost V 1 base and J 7 bases; bases outside gene matches: 3. The DNA for the CDR3 is TGTGCCAGCAGTGAAGGCAGGGGGCTGAATGAGCAGTTCTTC. Translating it yields CASSEGRGLNEQFF. Based on the CDR3 plus reference TRBV2 and TRBJ2-1, the full variable domain is EPEVTQTPSHQVTQMGQEVILRCVPISNHLYFYWYRQILGQKVEFLVSFYNNEISEKSEIFDDQFSVERPDGSNFTLKIRSTKLEDSAMYFCASSEGRGLNEQFFGPGTRLTVL.

The chain is built from TRBV7-9 and TRBJ1-2, with D uncertain. This CDR3 is 13 amino acids long. Germline assignment: CDR1 SEHNR and CDR2 FQNEAQ (reference sequence). Between the trimmed V and J ends, which lost 5 bases and 4 bases, there was a span of 11 bases. The CDR3 reads CASSPSAAYGYTF. CDR3 nucleotide sequence: TGTGCCAGCAGCCCTTCGGCGGCCTATGGCTACACCTTC.

The rearrangement joins TRBV6-5 to TRBJ1-1; D is perhaps TRBD1 (6 bases). Trimming took 2 bases from V and 0 from J, leaving 10 bases between them. The CDR3 length is 15 residues. Looked up from germline, CDR1 is MNHEY and CDR2 is SVGAGI. As DNA, the CDR3 is TGTGCCAGCAGTTACACCGGGACACTGAACACTGAAGCTTTCTTT. Its translation is CASSYTGTLNTEAFF.

This clone was recorded once. The rearrangement links TRBV11-2 to TRBJ1-1; D is unresolved. V gave up 10 bases and J gave up 0 bases, with 15 bases separating them. The length of the CDR3 is 14 residues. CDR1 and CDR2 (germline): SGHAT, FQNNGV. CDR3 DNA: TGTGCCACCATAAAGACAAGTTTGAACACTGAAGCTTTCTTT. Its protein product is CATIKTSLNTEAFF.

The V gene is TRBV7-2, the J gene TRBJ1-2; perhaps TRBD1 as D (6 bases). Trimming removed 4 bases from V and 3 bases from J, with 12 bases in between. This CDR3 has 14 residues. In germline, CDR1 is SGHTA, CDR2 FQGNSA. CDR3 region: CASSSRGGDYGYTF. Here the CDR3 DNA reads TGTGCCAGCAGCTCGCGAGGGGGGGACTATGGCTACACCTTC.

The chain has TRBV4-3 and TRBJ1-2; 9 bases match TRBD1. After removal of 4 bases from V and 1 base from J, the junction contained 4 bases not matched to a gene. Germline CDR1 and CDR2: LGHNA and YSLEER. The CDR3 sequence is 15 residues long. CDR3 DNA: TGCGCCAGCAGCCCGGGACAGGGAGTTAACTATGGCTACACCTTC. It specifies CASSPGQGVNYGYTF.

CDR3 region: CASSELANSPLHF. For the CDR3, the DNA is TGTGCCAGCAGTGAACTGGCTAATTCACCCCTCCACTTT. The rearrangement joins TRBV6-1 to TRBJ1-6; D gene ambiguous. V was clipped by 2 bases and J by 6 bases, with 5 bases between them. The CDR3 runs to 13 residues. In germline, CDR1 is MNHNS, CDR2 SASEGT.

This sequence joins TRBV5-6 and TRBJ2-7; the D gene is possibly TRBD2 (5 bases). Trimming took 4 bases from V and 7 from J, leaving 21 bases between them. CDR1 and CDR2 from the germline V gene are SGHDT and YYEEEE. There are 15 residues in the CDR3. The CDR3 reads CASSRDASRVGEQYF. In DNA form, the CDR3 reads TGTGCCAGCAGCCGAGATGCCTCGCGGGTTGGGGAGCAGTACTTC. The full variable domain, completed using reference TRBV5-6 and TRBJ2-7, is DAGVTQSPTHLIKTRGQQVTLRCSPKSGHDTVSWYQQALGQGPQFIFQYYEEEERQRGNFPDRFSGHQFPNYSSELNVNALLLGDSALYLCASSRDASRVGEQYFGPGTRLTVT.

The genes are TRBV6-5 and TRBJ1-5; D unresolved. This CDR3 is 16 amino acids long. CDR1 is MNHEY, CDR2 SVGAGI, per germline. Trimming stripped 0 bases from V and 0 bases from J, with 9 bases between. Written as DNA, the CDR3 is TGTGCCAGCAGTTACTCGGCAGAGAATAGCAATCAGCCCCAGCATTTT. This translates into CASSYSAENSNQPQHF.

The chain employs TRBV29-1 and TRBJ1-2; D is ambiguous. The CDR3 length is 11 residues. With 3 bases removed from V and 5 bases from J, the gap between germline ends came to 7 bases. Germline values: CDR1 SQVTM, CDR2 ANQGSEA. In DNA form, the CDR3 reads TGCAGCGTTGAGGACGGTTATGGCTACACCTTC. This gives the protein CSVEDGYGYTF.

The V and J genes are TRBV5-1 and TRBJ1-1; 9 bases agree with TRBD1. The germline V gene has CDR1 SGHRS and CDR2 YFSETQ. The CDR3 loop spans 14 amino acids. J lost 4 bases, V lost 5 bases, and 6 bases had no gene match. This CDR3 is CASRDSTGGTEAFF. The CDR3 bases are TGCGCCAGCAGGGACTCGACAGGGGGCACTGAAGCTTTCTTT.

This clone has just one count. The rearrangement uses TRBV2 and TRBJ2-7, with D unclear. Germline values: CDR1 SNHLY, CDR2 FYNNEI. V was shortened by 4 bases and J by 0 bases, with 16 bases between the two germline ends. The CDR3 has 16 amino acids. The CDR3 DNA is TGTGCCAGCAGTGGGTTCCAGAGCCTCAGCTCCTACGAGCAGTACTTC. Translating it yields CASSGFQSLSSYEQYF.

The chain couples TRBV14 to TRBJ2-7; 7 positions agree with TRBD1. From germline, CDR1 is SGHDN and CDR2 FVKESK. This CDR3 is 13 amino acids long. The V and J ends lost 0 bases and 7 bases, in that order; junction bases with no gene match: 3. DNA for the CDR3: TGTGCCAGCAGCCAAGACAGGGGGTTTGAGCAGTACTTC. This gives the protein CASSQDRGFEQYF. The full variable domain, with the rest looked up from reference TRBV14 and TRBJ2-7, is EAGVTQFPSHSVIEKGQTVTLRCDPISGHDNLYWYRRVMGKEIKFLLHFVKESKQDESGMPNNRFLAERTGGTYSTLKVQPAELEDSGVYFCASSQDRGFEQYFGPGTRLTVT.

The chain is built from TRBV19 and TRBJ2-2; D not certain. The V end lost 4 bases, the J end lost 7 bases, and 10 bases lay between the germline ends. CDR1 is LNHDA, CDR2 SQIVND, per germline (reference sequence). The CDR3 extends over 13 amino acids. The CDR3 protein is CASSNVGGGELFF. The CDR3, as DNA: TGTGCCAGTAGTAATGTAGGTGGCGGGGAGCTGTTTTTT.

The CDR3 coding sequence is TGTGCCAGCAGCCAAGGTGACAGGTCGCATGAGCAGTTCTTC. It codes for CASSQGDRSHEQFF. The V gene is TRBV14, the J gene TRBJ2-1, with D possibly TRBD1 on 6 matching bases. The CDR3 contains 14 residues. V was clipped by 1 base and J by 8 bases, with 12 bases between them. CDR1 SGHDN and CDR2 FVKESK come from the germline V gene.

This chain uses TRBV18 with TRBJ1-5; no definite D call. Germline CDR1 KGHSH, CDR2 LQKENI. Deletions cut 4 bases from V and 3 bases from J, with 7 bases between. This CDR3 contains 13 residues. CDR3 nucleotides: TGTGCCAGCTCACGGGCAGCCAATCAGCCCCAGCATTTT. This gives the protein CASSRAANQPQHF. Based on the CDR3 plus reference TRBV18 and TRBJ1-5, the full variable domain is NAGVMQNPRHLVRRRGQEARLRCSPMKGHSHVYWYRQLPEEGLKFMVYLQKENIIDESGMPKERFSAEFPKEGPSILRIQQVVRGDSAAYFCASSRAANQPQHFGDGTRLSIL.

The V gene is TRBV5-5, the J gene TRBJ1-5; no clear D gene. The CDR3 totals 15 residues. The ends were cut back, 1 base at V and 11 bases at J, with 19 bases in the middle. Germline CDR1 is SGHKS and CDR2 is YYEKEE (reference sequence). The DNA for the CDR3 is TGTGCCAGCAGCTTGAGAACCGTAGGCCTCATGACCCAGCATTTT. The encoded protein is CASSLRTVGLMTQHF.

V usage is TRBV28 and J usage is TRBJ1-5; D not resolved. CDR1 MDHEN and CDR2 SYDVKM come from the germline V gene. V was shortened by 2 bases and J by 0 bases, with 2 bases between the two germline ends. The CDR3 consists of 13 residues. CDR3 residues: CASSLLSNQPQHF. CDR3 nucleotide sequence: TGTGCCAGCAGTTTACTTAGCAATCAGCCCCAGCATTTT.

The chain has TRBV19 and TRBJ1-5; 7 bases fit TRBD1. V shed 6 bases and J 3 bases; nucleotides not matched to a gene: 8. The germline V gene has CDR1 LNHDA and CDR2 SQIVND (reference sequence). This CDR3 contains 15 residues. Here the CDR3 DNA reads TGTGCCAGTAGACAGAGACAGGGCGACAATCAGCCCCAGCATTTT. Its translation is CASRQRQGDNQPQHF.

The chain employs TRBV5-3 and TRBJ2-7, with a weak D call TRBD1 (5 bases). TRBV5-3 falls under the ORF class, with uncertain function. Trimming removed 1 base at V and 3 bases at J, with 17 bases between. CDR3 size: 16 residues. The CDR3 coding sequence is TGTGCCAGAAGCTTGCCCCCCCACGTCAGGGTCTACGAGCAGTACTTC. Amino acids: CARSLPPHVRVYEQYF.